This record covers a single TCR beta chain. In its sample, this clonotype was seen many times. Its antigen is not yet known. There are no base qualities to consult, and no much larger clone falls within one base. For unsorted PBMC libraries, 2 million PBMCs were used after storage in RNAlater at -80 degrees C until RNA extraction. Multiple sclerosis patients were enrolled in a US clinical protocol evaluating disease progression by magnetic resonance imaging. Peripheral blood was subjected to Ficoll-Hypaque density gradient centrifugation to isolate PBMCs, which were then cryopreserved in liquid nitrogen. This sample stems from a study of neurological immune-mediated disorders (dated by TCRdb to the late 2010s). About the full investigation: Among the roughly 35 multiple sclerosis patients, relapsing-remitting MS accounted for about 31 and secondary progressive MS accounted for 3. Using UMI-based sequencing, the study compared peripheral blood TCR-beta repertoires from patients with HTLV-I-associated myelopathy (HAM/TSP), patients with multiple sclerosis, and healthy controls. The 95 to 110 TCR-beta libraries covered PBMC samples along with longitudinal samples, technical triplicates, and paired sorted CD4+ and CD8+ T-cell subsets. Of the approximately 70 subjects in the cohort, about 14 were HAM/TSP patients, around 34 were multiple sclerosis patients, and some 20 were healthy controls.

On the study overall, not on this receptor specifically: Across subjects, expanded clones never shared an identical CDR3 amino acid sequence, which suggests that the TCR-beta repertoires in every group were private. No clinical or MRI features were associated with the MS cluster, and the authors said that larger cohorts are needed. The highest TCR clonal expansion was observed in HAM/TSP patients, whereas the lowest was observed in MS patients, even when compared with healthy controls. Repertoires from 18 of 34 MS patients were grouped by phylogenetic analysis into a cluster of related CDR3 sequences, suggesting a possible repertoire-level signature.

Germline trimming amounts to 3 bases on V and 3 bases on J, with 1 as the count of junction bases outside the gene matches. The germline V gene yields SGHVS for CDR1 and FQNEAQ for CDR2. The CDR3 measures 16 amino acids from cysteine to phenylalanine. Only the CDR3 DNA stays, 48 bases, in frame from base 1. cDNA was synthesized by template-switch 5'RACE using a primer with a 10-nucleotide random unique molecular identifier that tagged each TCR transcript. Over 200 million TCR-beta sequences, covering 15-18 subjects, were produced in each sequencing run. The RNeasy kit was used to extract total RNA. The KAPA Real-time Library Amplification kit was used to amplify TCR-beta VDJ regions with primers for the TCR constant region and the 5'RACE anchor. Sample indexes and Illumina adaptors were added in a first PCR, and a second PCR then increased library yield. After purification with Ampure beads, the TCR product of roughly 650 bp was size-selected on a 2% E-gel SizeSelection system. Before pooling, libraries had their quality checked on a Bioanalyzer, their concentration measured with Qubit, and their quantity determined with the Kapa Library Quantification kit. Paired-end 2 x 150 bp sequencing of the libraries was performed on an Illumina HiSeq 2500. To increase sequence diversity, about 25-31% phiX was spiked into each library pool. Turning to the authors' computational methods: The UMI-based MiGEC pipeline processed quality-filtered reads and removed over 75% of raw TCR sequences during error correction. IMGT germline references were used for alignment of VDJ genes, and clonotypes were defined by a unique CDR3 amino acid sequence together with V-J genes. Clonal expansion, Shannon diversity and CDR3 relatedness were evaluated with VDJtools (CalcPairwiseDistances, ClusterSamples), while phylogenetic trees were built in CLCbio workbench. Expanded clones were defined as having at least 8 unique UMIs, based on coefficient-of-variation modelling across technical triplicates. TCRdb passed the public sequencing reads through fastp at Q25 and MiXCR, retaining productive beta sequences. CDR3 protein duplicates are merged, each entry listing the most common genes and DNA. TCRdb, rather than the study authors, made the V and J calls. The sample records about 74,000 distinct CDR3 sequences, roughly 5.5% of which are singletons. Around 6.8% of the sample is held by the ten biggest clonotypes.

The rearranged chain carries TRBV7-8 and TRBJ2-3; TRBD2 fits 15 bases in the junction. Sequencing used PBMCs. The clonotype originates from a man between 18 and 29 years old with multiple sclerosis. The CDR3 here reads CASSFGLAGGTDTQYF. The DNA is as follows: TGTGCCAGCAGCTTCGGACTAGCGGGGGGGACAGATACGCAGTATTTT.